The subject of this entry is one T cell receptor beta chain. The data belong to a study of shared clonotypes between healthy human individuals. Study context: CD4 naive cells filled three plates per donor, CD4 memory three, CD8 naive two and CD8 memory one.

Some clones are missing from TCRdb's copy, which holds only in-frame ones; the method was immunoSEQ multiplex PCR. This table has approximately 1,000,000 clones, about 84% appearing once. Germline trimming cut 4 bases from V and 4 bases from J; bases unmatched to any gene: 3. CDR3 length: 13 residues. Germline CDR1 and CDR2: SGHNT and YYREEE (reference sequence). The sequence came from a man between 18 and 35 years old in good health. Some clones in this sample may be carry-over from other donors' samples. The rearrangement joins TRBV5-4 to TRBJ1-2, with 8 bases lining up with TRBD1. The sequencing sample was made of memory CD4+ T cells from PBMCs. The subset here: CD45RA-negative fraction. The CDR3 region is CASSIGQGYGYTF. CDR3 bases: TGTGCCAGCAGCATAGGACAGGGCTATGGCTACACCTTC.